This entry lists 29 T cell receptor beta chains sequenced from one sample in a study of technical replicates of blood from a handful of donors. Clones were read by immunoSEQ multiplex PCR, and TCRdb kept only the in-frame ones, dropping some. The table includes about 66,000 clones, 85% to 90% detected once. The specimen was PBMCs. These receptors were taken from a human donor in good health. Some clones in this sample may be carry-over from other donors' samples.

V is TRBV19 and J is TRBJ1-1, with TRBD1 as a possible D gene (5 bases). Germline V gene sequence: CDR1 LNHDA, CDR2 SQIVND (reference sequence). This CDR3 contains 13 residues. V was cut by 3 bases and J by 4 bases, with 9 bases left in between. CDR3 nucleotide sequence: TGTGCCAGTAGTATTGGGGGGGTCACTGAAGCTTTCTTT. It is translated as CASSIGGVTEAFF. Full variable domain (rest looked up from reference TRBV19 and TRBJ1-1): DGGITQSPKYLFRKEGQNVTLSCEQNLNHDAMYWYRQDPGQGLRLIYYSQIVNDFQKGDIAEGYSVSREKKESFPLTVTSAQKNPTAFYLCASSIGGVTEAFFGQGTRLTVV.

This chain uses TRBV6-5 with TRBJ2-3; 9 bases fit TRBD2. J gave up 3 bases and V 4 bases, and 5 bases lay outside the gene matches. This CDR3 region has 15 residues. Germline loops: CDR1 MNHEY, CDR2 SVGAGI. CDR3: CASSSSGRRTDTQYF. DNA for the CDR3: TGTGCCAGCAGTTCCAGCGGGAGGCGTACAGATACGCAGTATTTT.

The rearrangement joins TRBV4-1 to TRBJ1-1; TRBD1 matches 7 bases. V lost 4 bases and J lost 0; bases outside the gene matches: 17. The V gene's germline CDR1 is MGHRA and CDR2 YSYEKL. The CDR3 spans 19 residues. CDR3 coding DNA: TGCGCCAGCAGCCTCACTACCGGAGCAGGGGGACGAATGAACACTGAAGCTTTCTTT. It is translated as CASSLTTGAGGRMNTEAFF.

This chain uses TRBV12-5 with TRBJ2-1; a possible D gene is TRBD2 (5 bases). From germline, CDR1 is LGHNT and CDR2 FRNRAP. The CDR3 has 12 amino acids. Trimming shortened V by 6 bases and J by 7 bases, and 10 bases separated the two germline ends. CDR3 in amino acids: CASGGVENEQFF. The CDR3, as DNA: TGTGCTAGTGGCGGGGTCGAGAATGAGCAGTTCTTC.

The gene calls are TRBV11-1 and TRBJ2-7; 9 bases align to TRBD2. Germline loops: CDR1 SGHAT, CDR2 FQDESV (reference sequence). V shed 5 bases, J shed 3 bases, and the junction held 5 bases outside the gene matches. The CDR3 loop spans 14 amino acids. The CDR3 DNA reads TGTGCCAGCAGCGACGGGACTAGCAGCTACGAGCAGTACTTC. This sequence encodes CASSDGTSSYEQYF.

The rearrangement links TRBV7-2 to TRBJ2-7; the match to TRBD2 covers 11 bases. Germline loops: CDR1 SGHTA, CDR2 FQGNSA. V lost 6 bases to trimming and J lost 6 bases; unmatched junction nucleotides: 10. The CDR3 extends over 15 amino acids. The CDR3 is CASRRSGTSGPEQYF. CDR3 sequence (DNA): TGTGCCAGCAGGAGGTCGGGGACTAGCGGTCCCGAGCAGTACTTC.

The chain employs TRBV11-2 and TRBJ2-7; TRBD2 matches 7 bases. CDR1 SGHAT and CDR2 FQNNGV come from the germline V gene. This CDR3 region has 13 residues. V shed 7 bases, J shed 6 bases, and the junction held 9 bases outside the gene matches. The DNA for the CDR3 is TGTGCCAGCAAGGCGGGAGTGGGAGGCGAGCAGTACTTC. Its protein product is CASKAGVGGEQYF.

This clone showed up just a few times. The chain uses TRBV19 and TRBJ1-1, with a tentative D call TRBD1 (5 bases). This CDR3 region has 14 residues. CDR1 and CDR2 from the germline V gene are LNHDA and SQIVND (reference sequence). Between the trimmed V and J ends, which lost 7 bases and 0 bases, there was a span of 12 bases. CDR3 sequence: CASTTGGVNTEAFF. CDR3 nucleotides: TGTGCCAGTACCACTGGGGGGGTGAACACTGAAGCTTTCTTT.

The chain couples TRBV4-1 to TRBJ2-1; D is perhaps TRBD2 (5 bases). Germline V gene lookup returns CDR1 MGHRA and CDR2 YSYEKL. V shed 3 bases and J shed 2 bases, with 17 bases lying between them. The CDR3 runs to 17 residues. CDR3 loop: CASSHDPGRSTYNEQFF. In nucleotides, the CDR3 is TGCGCCAGCAGCCACGATCCGGGGAGATCCACCTACAATGAGCAGTTCTTC.

The V and J genes are TRBV7-2 and TRBJ2-6, with unresolved D. Germline V CDR1 and CDR2: SGHTA, FQGNSA. V was clipped by 6 bases and J by 0 bases, with 3 bases between them. The CDR3 extends over 13 amino acids. The CDR3 DNA sequence: TGTGCCAGCAGGGCCTCTGGGGCCAACGTCCTGACTTTC. Protein sequence: CASRASGANVLTF.

This clone appeared a single time. The chain couples TRBV19 to TRBJ2-7, with 9 bases aligning to TRBD2. The germline gives CDR1 LNHDA, CDR2 SQIVND (reference sequence). This CDR3 is 14 amino acids long. Trimming cost V 3 bases and J 2 bases; bases outside gene matches: 2. CDR3 loop: CASSMGGGAYEQYF. As DNA, the CDR3 is TGTGCCAGTAGTATGGGCGGGGGGGCCTACGAGCAGTACTTC.

The CDR3 DNA reads TGCAGCGTTATAGCGGACACCTTTCTCGAGCAGTACTTC. Residues: CSVIADTFLEQYF. The chain uses TRBV29-1 and TRBJ2-7; tentative D call: TRBD2 (6 bases). In germline, CDR1 is SQVTM, CDR2 ANQGSEA. The CDR3 has 13 residues. Trimming stripped 5 bases from V and 6 bases from J, with 17 bases between.

J is TRBJ2-7 and V is TRBV6-5; 8 nucleotides align to TRBD2. The germline V gene encodes CDR1 MNHEY and CDR2 SVGAGI. V dropped 0 bases and J dropped 2; count of bases not matched to a gene: 3. There are 15 residues in the CDR3. The CDR3 sequence: CASSYSPAGAYEQYF. CDR3 coding DNA: TGTGCCAGCAGTTACTCGCCAGCGGGGGCCTACGAGCAGTACTTC.

The V call is TRBV19, the J call TRBJ1-3; TRBD1 is a possible D gene (5 bases). V was clipped by 10 bases and J by 0 bases, with 10 bases between them. The germline CDR1 and CDR2 sequences are LNHDA and SQIVND (reference sequence). The CDR3 has 13 amino acids. The CDR3: CATRQTSGNTIYF. The CDR3 nucleotides read TGTGCCACGAGACAGACCTCTGGAAACACCATATATTTT. The full variable domain, its missing parts supplied by reference TRBV19 and TRBJ1-3, is DGGITQSPKYLFRKEGQNVTLSCEQNLNHDAMYWYRQDPGQGLRLIYYSQIVNDFQKGDIAEGYSVSREKKESFPLTVTSAQKNPTAFYLCATRQTSGNTIYFGEGSWLTVV.

CDR3 amino acids: CASSLSDIDHEQYF. In nucleotides, the CDR3 is TGTGCCAGCAGCTTGTCGGACATTGACCACGAGCAGTACTTC. This sequence joins TRBV5-6 and TRBJ2-7, with D tentatively TRBD1 (5 bases). There are 14 residues in the CDR3. CDR1 and CDR2 from the germline V gene are SGHDT and YYEEEE. V shed 1 base and J shed 5 bases, with 13 bases lying between them.

V and J are TRBV5-4 and TRBJ2-1, with 9 positions matching TRBD2. Germline V gene data show CDR1 as SGHNT and CDR2 as YYREEE (reference sequence). There are 14 residues in the CDR3. CDR3 loop: CVTSGRTNYNEQFF. CDR3 bases: TGTGTCACGAGCGGGAGGACAAACTACAATGAGCAGTTCTTC.

This chain joins TRBV7-2 and TRBJ2-7, with 12 bases identical to TRBD2. Per the germline V gene, CDR1 is SGHTA and CDR2 is FQGNSA. With V trimmed by 0 bases and J by 9 bases, 9 bases remained unmatched. CDR3 length: 16 residues. CDR3 region: CASSLAGGTSGLPQYF. The CDR3 DNA follows: TGTGCCAGCAGCTTAGCTGGTGGGACTAGCGGGCTACCGCAGTACTTC. The full variable domain, completed using reference TRBV7-2 and TRBJ2-7, is GAGVSQSPSNKVTEKGKDVELRCDPISGHTALYWYRQSLGQGLEFLIYFQGNSAPDKSGLPSDRFSAERTGGSVSTLTIQRTQQEDSAVYLCASSLAGGTSGLPQYFGPGTRLTVT.

The CDR3 DNA reads as TGTGCCAGCAGCTTATGGGCCACAGATACGCAGTATTTT. It yields the protein CASSLWATDTQYF. This rearrangement joins TRBV7-9 to TRBJ2-3; D ambiguous. CDR1 and CDR2 from the germline V gene are SEHNR and FQNEAQ (reference sequence). The CDR3 runs to 13 residues. The V end lost 2 bases, the J end lost 2 bases, and 5 bases lay between the germline ends.

The chain recombines TRBV19 with TRBJ2-3; 8 positions agree with TRBD1. This CDR3 is 15 amino acids long. CDR1 is LNHDA and CDR2 is SQIVND in the germline V gene (reference sequence). Trimming at V came to 5 bases and at J to 0 bases, leaving 4 bases not matched to a gene. The CDR3 spells CASSSRDRSTDTQYF. The CDR3 nucleotides read TGTGCCAGTAGTTCCCGGGACAGGAGCACAGATACGCAGTATTTT.

This clone was counted between two and nine times. J is TRBJ2-2 and V is TRBV7-3; weak D call: TRBD1 (5 bases). Germline assignment: CDR1 SGHTA and CDR2 FQGTGA. The V gene lost 4 bases and the J gene lost 5 bases, with 20 bases spanning the gap. The CDR3 sequence is 17 residues long. The CDR3 spells CASSSKPSRARTGELFF. The CDR3 bases are TGTGCCAGCAGCTCAAAACCGAGCAGGGCGAGGACCGGGGAGCTGTTTTTT.

This clone has only one observation. The chain couples TRBV5-1 to TRBJ2-6; D possibly corresponds to TRBD2 (6 bases). The CDR3 is 17 amino acids. Germline CDR1 reads SGHRS; CDR2 reads YFSETQ. The V gene lost 4 bases and the J gene lost 0 bases, with 14 bases spanning the gap. CDR3 loop: CASSPLEGYSGANVLTF. The CDR3 DNA follows: TGCGCCAGCAGCCCCCTGGAGGGATACTCTGGGGCCAACGTCCTGACTTTC.

The chain has TRBV2 and TRBJ2-7; 13 nucleotides align to TRBD2. The J segment lost 0 bases and the V segment lost 6 bases, leaving 8 bases of the junction unmatched. Looked up from germline, CDR1 is SNHLY and CDR2 is FYNNEI. The CDR3 length is 17 residues. CDR3 bases: TGTGCCAGCAGATCGACTAGCGGGAGGACCTACTCCTACGAGCAGTACTTC. It specifies CASRSTSGRTYSYEQYF.

This rearrangement joins TRBV18 to TRBJ2-7, with 8 bases that match TRBD1. Trimming cost V 6 bases and J 1 base; bases outside gene matches: 5. CDR3 length: 14 residues. Germline lookup yields CDR1 KGHSH and CDR2 LQKENI. In nucleotides, the CDR3 is TGTGCCAGCTCCCAGGACAGGGTGTCCTACGAGCAGTACTTC. Its translation is CASSQDRVSYEQYF.

The chain is built from TRBV6-5 and TRBJ1-5; no firm D call. Deletions cut 3 bases from V and 3 bases from J, with 9 bases between. The CDR3 runs to 14 residues. The germline V gene has CDR1 MNHEY and CDR2 SVGAGI. The DNA of the CDR3 is TGTGCCAGCAGTTATGGCAGGAACAATCAGCCCCAGCATTTT. Protein product: CASSYGRNNQPQHF.

This rearrangement joins TRBV2 to TRBJ1-1, with 10 bases lining up with TRBD1. This CDR3 is built from 14 residues. Looked up from germline, CDR1 is SNHLY and CDR2 is FYNNEI. Trimming removed 5 bases from V and 7 bases from J; junction bases left unmatched: 7. Here the CDR3 DNA reads TGTGCCAGCAGTTTCGCGGGACAGGGGATTGAAGCTTTCTTT. The encoded protein is CASSFAGQGIEAFF.

V and J are TRBV25-1 and TRBJ2-1; a possible D gene is TRBD2 (5 bases). Germline V lookup: CDR1 MGHDK, CDR2 SYGVNS. This CDR3 spans 13 amino acids. The V end lost 8 bases, the J end lost 4 bases, and 12 bases lay between the germline ends. In DNA form, the CDR3 reads TGTGCCAGCGACGGACGAGGGTACAATGAGCAGTTCTTC. Translating gives CASDGRGYNEQFF.

The V call is TRBV7-2, the J call TRBJ2-1, with 8 bases identical to TRBD2. The CDR3 loop spans 14 amino acids. Germline V CDR1 and CDR2: SGHTA, FQGNSA. The trim removed 5 bases at V and 12 bases at J, leaving 12 bases unmatched. The CDR3 here is CASSLDSGNPGQFF. CDR3 DNA: TGTGCCAGCAGCCTAGATAGCGGGAACCCGGGGCAGTTCTTC.

The chain has TRBV18 and TRBJ1-1; TRBD1 is a possible D gene (5 bases). The CDR3 has 13 amino acids. Germline assignment: CDR1 KGHSH and CDR2 LQKENI. V shed 3 bases and J shed 4 bases, with 9 bases lying between them. This CDR3 reads CASSPQGGTEAFF. In DNA, the CDR3 is TGTGCCAGCTCACCCCAGGGCGGCACTGAAGCTTTCTTT.

The chain couples TRBV10-3 to TRBJ2-7; TRBD1 aligns across 7 bases. V lost 6 bases and J lost 1; bases outside the gene matches: 6. CDR1 ENHRY and CDR2 SYGVKD come from the germline V gene. The CDR3 runs 14 residues. CDR3: CAIRQGPLSYEQYF. The CDR3 DNA sequence: TGTGCCATCAGACAGGGGCCCCTATCCTACGAGCAGTACTTC.